Below are 27 T cell receptor beta chains sequenced from a single sample in a study of neoadjuvant anti-PD-1 for oral cavity cancer. The protocol was immunoSEQ multiplex PCR, while the TCRdb copy is restricted to in-frame clones and leaves out a portion. In the table there are about 14,000 clones, about 68% of which are singletons. Sequenced here: PBMCs, sampled before nivolumab (anti-PD-1) treatment. The receptors derive from a person aged 40 to 85 with oral cavity squamous cell carcinoma.

V is TRBV6-5 and J is TRBJ1-2; 11 bases align to TRBD1. V trimming: 5 bases; J trimming: 6 bases; junction bases outside the gene matches: 2. Germline CDR1 is MNHEY and CDR2 is SVGAGI. CDR3 length equals 13 residues. The CDR3 region is CASSRTGGDGYTF. For the CDR3, the DNA is TGTGCCAGCAGTCGGACAGGGGGCGATGGCTACACCTTC.

J is TRBJ2-7 and V is TRBV13; D is perhaps TRBD2 (5 bases). V lost 1 base and J 5 bases, leaving 9 bases between the germline ends. Germline CDR1 and CDR2: PRHDT and FYEKMQ (reference sequence). CDR3 length equals 13 residues. CDR3 sequence: CASSLVYGNEQYF. Here the CDR3 DNA reads TGTGCCAGCAGCTTAGTGTACGGGAACGAGCAGTACTTC.

This chain joins TRBV5-4 and TRBJ2-3; tentative D call: TRBD2 (6 bases). Trimming removed 5 bases from V and 0 bases from J, with 13 bases in between. The CDR3 is 15 residues long. Per the germline V gene, CDR1 is SGHNT and CDR2 is YYREEE (reference sequence). Here the CDR3 reads CASRGGGGSTDTQYF. The DNA of the CDR3 is TGTGCCAGCAGGGGGGGTGGTGGGAGCACAGATACGCAGTATTTT.

The chain has TRBV5-1 and TRBJ1-1; 8 nucleotides align to TRBD1. Unmatched junction bases numbered 8, after V lost 4 bases and J lost 0 bases. Germline V gene lookup returns CDR1 SGHRS and CDR2 YFSETQ. This CDR3 is built from 16 residues. Written as DNA, the CDR3 is TGCGCCAGCAGCGCCGGGACAGGTATCATGAACACTGAAGCTTTCTTT. Encoded protein: CASSAGTGIMNTEAFF.

This chain uses TRBV9 with TRBJ2-5; D not resolved. Between the trimmed V and J ends, which lost 1 base and 5 bases, there was a span of 9 bases. Per the germline V gene, CDR1 is SGDLS and CDR2 is YYNGEE. This CDR3 has 13 residues. This chain's CDR3 is CASSVTQTETQYF. Here the CDR3 DNA reads TGTGCCAGCAGCGTAACACAGACGGAGACCCAGTACTTC.

For this clone: Because the CDR3's place on the DNA is in doubt, the DNA is left out and the CDR3 is given as listed by TCRdb. V gene TRBV6-1 combines with J gene TRBJ1-1; whether TRBD1, the table's D call, matches the DNA was not checked. The CDR3 length equals 15 residues, ends included. Germline lookup yields CDR1 MNHNS and CDR2 SASEGT. CDR3 sequence: CASRYLDKANTEAFF.

Only a few counts were recorded for this clone. The gene calls are TRBV6-1 and TRBJ2-7, with 10 positions matching TRBD2. Losses at the gene ends were 4 bases for V and 0 bases for J; bases not matched to a gene: 9. CDR1 is MNHNS, CDR2 SASEGT, per germline. This CDR3 has 17 residues. The CDR3 spells CASSALLLAGSSYEQYF. The DNA of the CDR3 is TGTGCCAGCAGTGCACTTCTACTAGCGGGGAGCTCCTACGAGCAGTACTTC.

This chain joins TRBV6-5 and TRBJ1-1, with unresolved D. The length of the CDR3 is 12 residues. Germline lookup yields CDR1 MNHEY and CDR2 SVGAGI. Trimming shortened V by 8 bases and J by 4 bases, and 11 bases separated the two germline ends. The CDR3: CASEGLGTEAFF. In DNA, the CDR3 is TGTGCCAGCGAGGGATTGGGCACTGAAGCTTTCTTT.

This clone came up a few times. This chain connects TRBV25-1 to TRBJ2-7, with 8 bases matching TRBD1. CDR1 and CDR2 (germline): MGHDK, SYGVNS. The CDR3 totals 16 residues. V dropped 3 bases and J dropped 1; count of bases not matched to a gene: 8. The CDR3, as DNA: TGTGCCAGCAGTGACCCAGCTCGGACAGGGTCCTACGAGCAGTACTTC. This encodes CASSDPARTGSYEQYF.

The V gene is TRBV27, the J gene TRBJ1-1; D is uncertain. The germline V and J ends were trimmed by 8 bases and 6 bases, with 19 bases remaining between them. The CDR3 is made up of 14 amino acids. CDR1 is MNHEY, CDR2 SMNVEV, per germline (reference sequence). In nucleotides, the CDR3 is TGTGCCAGCCACTGGGAGGTTAGGCGCCCTGAAGCTTTCTTT. Its translation is CASHWEVRRPEAFF.

V is TRBV10-1 and J is TRBJ1-1; D is uncertain. In germline, CDR1 is WNHNN, CDR2 SYGVQD (reference sequence). V was shortened by 2 bases and J by 10 bases, with 11 bases between the two germline ends. The CDR3 contains 12 residues. The CDR3 reads CASSEVGEAAFF. The CDR3 nucleotides are TGCGCCAGCAGTGAGGTCGGAGAGGCAGCTTTCTTT.

This clone showed up just once. The chain employs TRBV7-6 and TRBJ1-1; D gene unclear. Trimming removed 5 bases at V and 11 bases at J, with 21 bases between. The CDR3 is made up of 14 amino acids. Germline V gene lookup returns CDR1 SGHVS and CDR2 FNYEAQ. CDR3 sequence: CASSPSERVVGAFF. Written as DNA, the CDR3 is TGTGCCAGCAGCCCGTCCGAGAGGGTCGTAGGCGCTTTCTTT.

V gene TRBV5-4 combines with J gene TRBJ2-6; 8 positions agree with TRBD2. The junction had 9 bases not matched to a gene; V was cut back by 4 bases and J by 0 bases. CDR3 size: 18 residues. Germline values: CDR1 SGHNT, CDR2 YYREEE (reference sequence). CDR3 nucleotides: TGTGCCAGCAGCAAATCACTAGCGGCAGTCTCTGGGGCCAACGTCCTGACTTTC. Its translation is CASSKSLAAVSGANVLTF.

This sequence joins TRBV5-4 and TRBJ1-2; D call uncertain. V lost 1 base to trimming and J lost 2 bases, with 6 bases between them. This CDR3 contains 13 residues. Germline V gene sequence: CDR1 SGHNT, CDR2 YYREEE (reference sequence). This chain's CDR3 is CASSLHTNYGYTF. For the CDR3, the DNA is TGTGCCAGCAGCTTGCACACCAACTATGGCTACACCTTC. Full variable domain (remainder filled in from reference TRBV5-4 and TRBJ1-2): ETGVTQSPTHLIKTRGQQVTLRCSSQSGHNTVSWYQQALGQGPQFIFQYYREEENGRGNFPPRFSGLQFPNYSSELNVNALELDDSALYLCASSLHTNYGYTFGSGTRLTVV.

V and J are TRBV30 and TRBJ2-7, with D perhaps given as TRBD1 or TRBD2 (5 bases each). This CDR3 has 12 residues. Germline values: CDR1 GTSNPN, CDR2 SVGIG (reference sequence). V dropped 2 bases and J dropped 6 bases, with 11 bases sitting between them. The CDR3 protein is CAWSQQAGEQYF. Written as DNA, the CDR3 is TGTGCCTGGAGTCAACAGGCGGGCGAGCAGTACTTC.

This clone came up a few times. The chain joins TRBV7-8 to TRBJ1-5, with D tentatively TRBD1 (6 bases). This CDR3 has 16 residues. CDR1 and CDR2 from the germline V gene are SGHVS and FQNEAQ. V was trimmed by 4 bases and J by 1 base, leaving 14 bases between them. CDR3 in amino acids: CASSSKTGASNQPQHF. CDR3 nucleotides: TGTGCCAGCAGCTCCAAGACGGGGGCGAGCAATCAGCCCCAGCATTTT.

The rearrangement links TRBV29-1 to TRBJ1-1; 9 bases are shared with TRBD1. CDR1 is SQVTM, CDR2 ANQGSEA, per germline. V lost 7 bases, J lost 5 bases, and 8 bases stayed unmatched. CDR3 length: 13 amino acids. CDR3 protein: CSETGQGYTEAFF. The CDR3 DNA sequence: TGCAGCGAGACGGGACAGGGATATACTGAAGCTTTCTTT.

The chain combines TRBV29-1 with TRBJ1-4; 7 nucleotides match TRBD1. The CDR3 contains 15 residues. Trimming removed 7 bases from V and 3 bases from J; junction bases left unmatched: 11. Germline loops: CDR1 SQVTM, CDR2 ANQGSEA. The DNA of the CDR3 is TGCAGCGCACGACGGGATCAGGGGGCTAATGAAAAACTGTTTTTT. Amino acids: CSARRDQGANEKLFF.

V usage is TRBV5-5 and J usage is TRBJ2-3; 11 bases match TRBD2. CDR1 and CDR2 from the germline V gene are SGHKS and YYEKEE (reference sequence). This CDR3 spans 18 amino acids. The junction had 8 bases not matched to a gene; V was cut back by 0 bases and J by 2 bases. As DNA, the CDR3 is TGTGCCAGCAGCTTGGTTAGCGGGGGGGCGACGGTCACAGATACGCAGTATTTT. It translates to CASSLVSGGATVTDTQYF.

In this sample, this clone turned up a few times. J is TRBJ1-6 and V is TRBV4-1; 7 bases fit TRBD1. The CDR3 spans 14 residues. Germline CDR1 is MGHRA and CDR2 is YSYEKL. After removal of 4 bases from V and 7 bases from J, the junction contained 4 bases not matched to a gene. This chain's CDR3 is CASSRGTVNSPLHF. The CDR3 coding sequence is TGCGCCAGCAGCCGAGGGACAGTCAATTCACCCCTCCACTTT.

This clone showed up just a few times. This chain joins TRBV4-1 and TRBJ1-2; a possible D gene is TRBD1 (6 bases). Trimming stripped 4 bases from V and 8 bases from J, with 17 bases between. CDR1 and CDR2 from the germline V gene are MGHRA and YSYEKL. The CDR3 is 14 amino acids. The CDR3 loop reads CASSPSRGSGGYTF. CDR3 nucleotides: TGCGCCAGCAGCCCCAGCAGGGGTTCTGGAGGCTACACCTTC.

This clone has more than one count but fewer than ten. CDR3 residues: CASSLSKVNTEAFF. The CDR3 DNA follows: TGTGCCAGCAGCCTTTCGAAGGTGAACACTGAAGCTTTCTTT. The chain combines TRBV11-1 with TRBJ1-1; D gene unclear. V lost 5 bases and J 0 bases, leaving 10 bases between the germline ends. The CDR3 is made up of 14 amino acids. The germline V gene has CDR1 SGHAT and CDR2 FQDESV (reference sequence).

The gene calls are TRBV27 and TRBJ1-2, with a tentative D call TRBD1 (6 bases). CDR3 length: 14 residues. Germline loops: CDR1 MNHEY, CDR2 SMNVEV (reference sequence). Trimming pared 8 bases from V and 10 bases from J, leaving 23 bases between. CDR3 region: CASGHTGTRGVYTF. In DNA form, the CDR3 reads TGTGCCAGCGGACACACCGGGACAAGGGGGGTCTACACCTTC.

This clone was seen a few times. This chain connects TRBV10-3 to TRBJ2-7, with a tentative D call TRBD1 (6 bases). The CDR3 consists of 13 residues. Trimming took off 7 bases at V and 5 bases at J, with 15 bases between the two ends. Germline V gene sequence: CDR1 ENHRY, CDR2 SYGVKD. The CDR3 sequence is CAINSGVRNEQYF. As DNA, the CDR3 is TGTGCCATCAACTCAGGGGTCCGGAACGAGCAGTACTTC.

The genes are TRBV2 and TRBJ1-5; D remains ambiguous. The CDR3 contains 16 residues. Germline V gene data show CDR1 as SNHLY and CDR2 as FYNNEI. Trimming shortened V by 4 bases and J by 4 bases, and 17 bases separated the two germline ends. The CDR3 sequence: CASSAVYWQINQPQHF. In DNA, the CDR3 is TGTGCCAGCAGTGCAGTTTATTGGCAGATTAATCAGCCCCAGCATTTT.

V usage is TRBV19 and J usage is TRBJ2-5, with 10 bases that match TRBD2. There are 15 residues in the CDR3. The germline gives CDR1 LNHDA, CDR2 SQIVND (reference sequence). J lost 6 bases, V lost 0 bases, and 4 bases had no gene match. The DNA of the CDR3 is TGTGCCAGTAGTATAGATAGCGGGGGGTCGAAGACCCAGTACTTC. As protein: CASSIDSGGSKTQYF.

V and J are TRBV11-2 and TRBJ2-1; 7 bases are a match to TRBD1. The CDR3 contains 16 residues. Germline CDR1 reads SGHAT; CDR2 reads FQNNGV. V was clipped by 7 bases and J by 4 bases; unmatched bases: 13. CDR3 region: CASTELPRDRYNEQFF. CDR3 nucleotide sequence: TGTGCCAGCACCGAACTTCCCCGGGACAGATACAATGAGCAGTTCTTC.